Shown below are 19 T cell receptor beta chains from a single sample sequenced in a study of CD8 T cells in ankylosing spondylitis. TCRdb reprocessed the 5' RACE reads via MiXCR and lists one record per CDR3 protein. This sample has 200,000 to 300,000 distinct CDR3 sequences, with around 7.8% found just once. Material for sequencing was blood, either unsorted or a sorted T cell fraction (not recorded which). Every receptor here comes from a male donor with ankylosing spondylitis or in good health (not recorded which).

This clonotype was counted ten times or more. CDR3 in DNA: TGTGCCAGCAGCTTGGGGACAGGGGGTAGCACAGATACGCAGTATTTT. Encoded protein: CASSLGTGGSTDTQYF. This chain connects TRBV5-8 to TRBJ2-3, with TRBD1 matching over 10 bases. Germline V lookup: CDR1 SGHTS, CDR2 YDEGEE. Trimming removed 0 bases from V and 0 bases from J; junction bases left unmatched: 1. The CDR3 is 16 amino acids.

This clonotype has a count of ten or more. CDR3 sequence (DNA): TGTGCCAGCAGCTTGGCAGGGGAGGCGCAGCCCCAGCATTTT. Protein product: CASSLAGEAQPQHF. The rearrangement uses TRBV5-6 and TRBJ1-5; D is perhaps TRBD1 (6 bases). V was pared by 0 bases and J by 7 bases, with 11 bases between. Germline assignment: CDR1 SGHDT and CDR2 YYEEEE. The CDR3 consists of 14 residues.

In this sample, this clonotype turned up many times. The CDR3 bases are TGTGCCAGCAGTGAAACCGGGACACGGAACACCGGGGAGCTGTTTTTT. Translated, it gives CASSETGTRNTGELFF. J is TRBJ2-2 and V is TRBV25-1; D possibly corresponds to TRBD1 (6 bases). This CDR3 contains 16 residues. V lost 2 bases to trimming and J lost 1 base, with 11 bases between them. CDR1 and CDR2 from the germline V gene are MGHDK and SYGVNS.

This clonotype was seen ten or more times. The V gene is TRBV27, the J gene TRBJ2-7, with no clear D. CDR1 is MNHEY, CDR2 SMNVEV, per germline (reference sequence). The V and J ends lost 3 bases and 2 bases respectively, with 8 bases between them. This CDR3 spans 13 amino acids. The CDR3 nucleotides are TGTGCCAGCAGTTTTGGGGTCCCCTACGAGCAGTACTTC. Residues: CASSFGVPYEQYF.

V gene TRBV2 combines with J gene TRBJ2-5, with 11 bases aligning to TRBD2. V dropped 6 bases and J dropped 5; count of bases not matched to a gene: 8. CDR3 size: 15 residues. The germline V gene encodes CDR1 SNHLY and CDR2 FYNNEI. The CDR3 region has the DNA TGTGCCAGCAGGGTACTAGCGGGAGTAATGGAGACCCAGTACTTC. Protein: CASRVLAGVMETQYF.

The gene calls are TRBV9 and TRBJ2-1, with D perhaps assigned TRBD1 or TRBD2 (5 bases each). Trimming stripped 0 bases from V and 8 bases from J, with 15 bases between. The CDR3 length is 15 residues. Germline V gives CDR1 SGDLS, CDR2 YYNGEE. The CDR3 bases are TGTGCCAGCAGCGTAGTCAGGGATGCGAGGGATGAGCAGTTCTTC. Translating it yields CASSVVRDARDEQFF.

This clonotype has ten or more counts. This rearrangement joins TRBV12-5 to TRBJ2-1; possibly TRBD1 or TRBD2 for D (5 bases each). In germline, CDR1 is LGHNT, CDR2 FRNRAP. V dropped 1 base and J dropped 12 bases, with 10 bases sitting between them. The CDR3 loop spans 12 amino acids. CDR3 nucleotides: TGTGCTAGTGGTTTGGCGGGGCCCGGGCAGTTCTTC. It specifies CASGLAGPGQFF.

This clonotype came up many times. The CDR3 DNA reads TGCAGTGCTAGCCGGACTGGCACCGGGGAGCTGTTTTTT. Translating it yields CSASRTGTGELFF. This chain connects TRBV20-1 to TRBJ2-2; D is possibly TRBD2 (5 bases). CDR3 size: 13 residues. Germline V gene sequence: CDR1 DFQATT, CDR2 SNEGSKA (reference sequence). Trimming removed 3 bases at V and 4 bases at J, with 9 bases between.

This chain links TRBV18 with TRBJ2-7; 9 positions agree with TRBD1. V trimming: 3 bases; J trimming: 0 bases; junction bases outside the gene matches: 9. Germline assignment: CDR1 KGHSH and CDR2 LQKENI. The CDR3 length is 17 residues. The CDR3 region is CASSPTAGTGSSYEQYF. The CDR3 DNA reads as TGTGCCAGCTCACCTACTGCCGGGACAGGGAGCTCCTACGAGCAGTACTTC.

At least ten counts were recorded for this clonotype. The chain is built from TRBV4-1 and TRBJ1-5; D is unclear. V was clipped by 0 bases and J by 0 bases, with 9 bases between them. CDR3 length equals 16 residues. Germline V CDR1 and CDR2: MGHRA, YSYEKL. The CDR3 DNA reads TGCGCCAGCAGCCAAGAGCCCGGGAATAGCAATCAGCCCCAGCATTTT. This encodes CASSQEPGNSNQPQHF.

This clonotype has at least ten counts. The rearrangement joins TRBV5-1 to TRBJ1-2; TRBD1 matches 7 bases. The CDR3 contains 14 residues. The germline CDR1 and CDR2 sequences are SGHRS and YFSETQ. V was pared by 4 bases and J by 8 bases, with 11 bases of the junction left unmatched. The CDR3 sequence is CASSPNSDRDGYTF. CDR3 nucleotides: TGCGCCAGCAGCCCGAACTCCGACAGGGACGGCTACACCTTC. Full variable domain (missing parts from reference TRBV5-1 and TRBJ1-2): KAGVTQTPRYLIKTRGQQVTLSCSPISGHRSVSWYQQTPGQGLQFLFEYFSETQRNKGNFPGRFSGRQFSNSRSEMNVSTLELGDSALYLCASSPNSDRDGYTFGSGTRLTVV.

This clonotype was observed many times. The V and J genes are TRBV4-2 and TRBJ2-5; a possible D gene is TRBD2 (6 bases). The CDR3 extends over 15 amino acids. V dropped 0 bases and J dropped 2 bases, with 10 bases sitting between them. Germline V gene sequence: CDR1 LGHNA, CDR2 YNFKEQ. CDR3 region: CASSQEFGGQETQYF. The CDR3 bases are TGTGCCAGCAGCCAAGAGTTCGGGGGTCAAGAGACCCAGTACTTC.

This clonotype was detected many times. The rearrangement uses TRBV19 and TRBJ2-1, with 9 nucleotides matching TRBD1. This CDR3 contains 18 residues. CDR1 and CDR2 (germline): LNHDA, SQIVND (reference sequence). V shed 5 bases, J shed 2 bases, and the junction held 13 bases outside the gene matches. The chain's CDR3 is CASSSLTHRGLTYNEQFF. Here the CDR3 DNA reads TGTGCCAGTAGTTCCTTAACCCACAGGGGGCTAACCTACAATGAGCAGTTCTTC.

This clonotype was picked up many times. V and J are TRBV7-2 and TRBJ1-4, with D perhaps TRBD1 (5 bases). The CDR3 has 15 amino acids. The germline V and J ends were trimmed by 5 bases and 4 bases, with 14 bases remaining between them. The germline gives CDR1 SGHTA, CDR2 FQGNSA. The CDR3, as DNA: TGTGCCAGCAGCACTCCGACAGCGGGTAATGAAAAACTGTTTTTT. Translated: CASSTPTAGNEKLFF.

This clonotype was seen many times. In DNA, the CDR3 is TGTGCCAGCAGCTTCAGGGGTAGCGGGGGGTACGAGCAGTACTTC. It encodes CASSFRGSGGYEQYF. The J gene is TRBJ2-7, the V gene TRBV7-8, with 10 bases fitting TRBD2. The J segment lost 4 bases and the V segment lost 3 bases, leaving 6 bases of the junction unmatched. In germline, CDR1 is SGHVS, CDR2 FQNEAQ. The CDR3 is made up of 15 amino acids.

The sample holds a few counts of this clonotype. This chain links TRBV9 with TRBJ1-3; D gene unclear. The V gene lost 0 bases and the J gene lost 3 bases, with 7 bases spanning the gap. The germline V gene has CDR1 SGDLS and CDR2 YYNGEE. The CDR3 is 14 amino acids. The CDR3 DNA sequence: TGTGCCAGCAGCGTAGTCCCGGGTGGAAACACCATATATTTT. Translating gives CASSVVPGGNTIYF. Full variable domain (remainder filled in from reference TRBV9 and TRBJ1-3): DSGVTQTPKHLITATGQRVTLRCSPRSGDLSVYWYQQSLDQGLQFLIQYYNGEERAKGNILERFSAQQFPDLHSELNLSSLELGDSALYFCASSVVPGGNTIYFGEGSWLTVV.

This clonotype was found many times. The CDR3 sequence: CASTRRGGGGYTF. The CDR3 DNA sequence: TGTGCCAGCACCAGGAGGGGAGGAGGCGGCTACACCTTC. The chain links TRBV5-6 to TRBJ1-2; D possibly corresponds to TRBD1 (5 bases). The V gene lost 6 bases and the J gene lost 8 bases, with 17 bases spanning the gap. From germline, CDR1 is SGHDT and CDR2 YYEEEE. The CDR3 has 13 amino acids.

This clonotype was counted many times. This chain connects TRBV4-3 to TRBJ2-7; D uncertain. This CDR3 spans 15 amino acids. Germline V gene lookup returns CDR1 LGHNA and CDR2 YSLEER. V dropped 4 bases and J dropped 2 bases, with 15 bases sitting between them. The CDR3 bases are TGCGCCAGCAGCCCGTATCCCGGAATTCCCTACGAGCAGTACTTC. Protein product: CASSPYPGIPYEQYF.

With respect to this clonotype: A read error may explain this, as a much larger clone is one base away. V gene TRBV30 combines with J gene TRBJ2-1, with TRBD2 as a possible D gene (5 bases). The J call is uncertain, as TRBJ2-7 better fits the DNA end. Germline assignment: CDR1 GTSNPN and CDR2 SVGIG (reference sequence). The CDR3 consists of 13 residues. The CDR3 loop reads CAWTSSSYNEQYF. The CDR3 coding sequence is TGTGCCTGGACTTCTAGCTCCTACAATGAGCAGTACTTC.